The following is a T cell receptor beta chain sequence with its context. Its antigen remains unidentified. This entry comes from a study of shared clonotypes between healthy human individuals. Study outcomes and limitations: The study generally estimated greater richness for naive than memory subsets.

In replicate PCRs of sorted subsets, approximately 200 ng DNA, roughly 31,000 T cell genomes, was used. Profiling relied on immunoSEQ multiplex PCR, and the TCRdb table lists in-frame clones only, not all of them. In the table there are some 2,000,000 clones, almost 96% of which are singletons. CD4+ cells were split into CD45RA+ naive and CD45RA-negative memory subsets. J gave up 4 bases and V 4 bases, and 10 bases lay outside the gene matches. This CDR3 is built from 17 residues. CDR1 is SGHKS, CDR2 YYEKEE, per germline (reference sequence). The source material was naive CD4+ T cells sorted from blood. Subset described: CD45RA+ positively selected. The receptor's source is a man aged 18 to 30 in good health. The rearrangement links TRBV5-5 to TRBJ1-6, with 8 bases identical to TRBD1. CDR3 sequence: CASSDRTGFSYNSPLHF. CDR3 sequence (DNA): TGTGCCAGCAGCGACCGGACAGGGTTCAGTTATAATTCACCCCTCCACTTT.